This TCR beta chain was recorded in a study of T cell repertoires in cytomegalovirus infection (dated by TCRdb to the late 2010s). As for the study more broadly: The peptide stimulations were aimed at well-studied HLA-B-restricted epitopes as well as recently identified HLA-C-restricted CMV epitopes, whose presentation resists viral immunomodulation. Donor HLA type was relevant to the analysis, as public TCR beta signatures indicated carriage of CMV infection together with the matching HLA type. Summary of the overall study and its limitations: Carriers of CMV infection plus the relevant HLA type were discriminated by the cumulative frequency of public TCR beta family members in the study cohort and in an independent roughly 320-donor cohort. The ex vivo response was dominated by HLA-C-restricted CMV-specific TCR beta clonotypes, which also provided the single most frequent clonotype in two of eight donors.

The treatment or condition label for this specimen denotes: in vitro stimulation with specific CMV peptide epitopes to enrich CMV-specific T cells. Turning to this clonotype: Its recognized antigen is unknown. No base-level quality is on record; no much larger clone is a single base apart.

The CDR3, from cysteine to phenylalanine, totals 15 residues. Of all the DNA, just the CDR3 is kept, 45 bases in frame from base 1. From the germline V gene (reference sequence), CDR1 is MNHNY and CDR2 is SVGAGI. The junction shows trimming of 7 bases on V and 3 bases on J, plus 17 bases between the germline ends. Data came from an Illumina HiSeq 1500. TCRdb reworked the public reads: Q25 trimming with fastp, MiXCR clone assembly, productive beta chains retained. All rows with the same CDR3 protein become a single entry with the most common DNA and genes. In all, the sample holds roughly 100,000 distinct CDR3 sequences, and roughly 39% of those were seen once. Of the sample, about 76% is held by the ten largest clones.

The chain couples TRBV6-6 to TRBJ2-3; the D gene cannot be resolved reliably. The sequence came from a human donor in good health (CMV status not recorded). Some clones in this sample may be carry-over from other donors' samples. The starting material was CD8+ T cells from cultured PBMCs, obtained from culture after CMV antigen stimulation. The CDR3 protein is CASNLGFKVTDTQYF. Here is the DNA: TGTGCCAGCAACCTAGGGTTCAAGGTAACAGATACGCAGTATTTT.